Presented here are 29 T cell receptor beta chains from one specimen sequenced in a study of graft-versus-host responses after intestinal transplantation. The method was immunoSEQ multiplex PCR; TCRdb's version includes in-frame clones alone and lacks a portion of them. The table has some 10,000 clones, 25% to 30% seen once; the top ten hold more than 3%. This material consisted of alloreactive CD4+ T cells from a mixed lymphocyte reaction culture, taken before intestinal transplant. Subset reported: CFSE-low proliferating T cells sorted from roughly six-day pre-transplant mixed lymphocyte reaction (GvH or HvG direction). These receptors were obtained from a human patient who received an intestinal transplant.

This clone was detected a few times. The chain is built from TRBV2 and TRBJ2-3; a weak D match, TRBD2 (6 bases). From germline, CDR1 is SNHLY and CDR2 FYNNEI. This CDR3 spans 15 amino acids. V was shortened by 2 bases and J by 4 bases, with 13 bases between the two germline ends. This CDR3 reads CASSELGRGADTQYF. Written as DNA, the CDR3 is TGTGCCAGCAGTGAATTGGGGCGCGGGGCAGATACGCAGTATTTT.

This clone was counted only a few times. The chain recombines TRBV5-5 with TRBJ2-3, with 8 bases matching TRBD2. Germline V gene lookup returns CDR1 SGHKS and CDR2 YYEKEE (reference sequence). The CDR3 runs to 17 residues. The trim removed 0 bases at V and 0 bases at J, leaving 6 bases unmatched. For the CDR3, the DNA is TGTGCCAGCAGCTTGGGGGATACTAGCGGAAGCACAGATACGCAGTATTTT. It translates to CASSLGDTSGSTDTQYF.

The gene calls are TRBV28 and TRBJ2-5; 10 bases are shared with TRBD1. The CDR3 has 15 residues. The J segment lost 5 bases and the V segment lost 4 bases, leaving 7 bases of the junction unmatched. Per the germline V gene, CDR1 is MDHEN and CDR2 is SYDVKM. CDR3: CASSSPGQGLETQYF. The CDR3 DNA follows: TGTGCCAGCAGTTCGCCGGGACAGGGGCTGGAGACCCAGTACTTC.

V usage is TRBV7-9 and J usage is TRBJ2-1; 13 bases match TRBD2. J gave up 3 bases and V 5 bases, and 13 bases lay outside the gene matches. The CDR3 covers 19 residues. Germline lookup yields CDR1 SEHNR and CDR2 FQNEAQ (reference sequence). DNA for the CDR3: TGTGCCAGCAGCCCCCCCCCGGGCGGACTAGCGGGAGTCTACAATGAGCAGTTCTTC. Its protein product is CASSPPPGGLAGVYNEQFF.

This chain uses TRBV4-1 with TRBJ2-5; D is uncertain. CDR3 length: 16 amino acids. Trimming stripped 0 bases from V and 2 bases from J, with 13 bases between. Germline values: CDR1 MGHRA, CDR2 YSYEKL. CDR3 nucleotides: TGCGCCAGCAGCCAAGATAGGTCAGCTTCTCAAGAGACCCAGTACTTC. Encoded protein: CASSQDRSASQETQYF.

V usage is TRBV4-3 and J usage is TRBJ2-7; D may be TRBD1 or TRBD2 (7 bases each). Deletions cut 0 bases from V and 6 bases from J, with 12 bases between. Per germline, CDR1 LGHNA and CDR2 YSLEER. The CDR3 sequence is 14 residues long. CDR3 in amino acids: CASSQEQGRGEQYF. In nucleotides, the CDR3 is TGCGCCAGCAGCCAAGAACAGGGGAGGGGCGAGCAGTACTTC.

This sequence joins TRBV6-1 and TRBJ2-7; D unresolved. The CDR3 sequence is 14 residues long. V was clipped by 1 base and J by 2 bases, with 9 bases between them. CDR1 MNHNS and CDR2 SASEGT come from the germline V gene. The CDR3 DNA is TGTGCCAGCAGTGAAGGTCCTATCACCTACGAGCAGTACTTC. Translating it yields CASSEGPITYEQYF.

The sample holds one count of this clone. This chain uses TRBV6-5 with TRBJ2-1, with TRBD2 matching 10 bases. V was clipped by 0 bases and J by 4 bases; unmatched bases: 3. The germline V gene encodes CDR1 MNHEY and CDR2 SVGAGI. The CDR3 has 16 residues. CDR3 nucleotides: TGTGCCAGCAGTTACTCGACTAGCGGGCCTTACAATGAGCAGTTCTTC. Protein: CASSYSTSGPYNEQFF.

This clone was detected many times. This chain connects TRBV28 to TRBJ1-1; 8 nucleotides match TRBD1. V trimming: 0 bases; J trimming: 11 bases; junction bases outside the gene matches: 5. Looked up from germline, CDR1 is MDHEN and CDR2 is SYDVKM. There are 13 residues in the CDR3. CDR3 nucleotide sequence: TGTGCCAGCAGTTTATGGGACAGGGACGACGCTTTCTTT. Protein product: CASSLWDRDDAFF.

This clone has just a few counts. The CDR3, as DNA: TGTGCCAGCAGAGAGAGCGGGAGTACCTACAATGAGCAGTTCTTC. Translation: CASRESGSTYNEQFF. V gene TRBV2 combines with J gene TRBJ2-1; 8 bases fit TRBD2. Germline lookup yields CDR1 SNHLY and CDR2 FYNNEI. The CDR3 totals 15 residues. After removal of 6 bases from V and 2 bases from J, the junction contained 6 bases not matched to a gene.

The chain recombines TRBV28 with TRBJ1-5, with D unclear. In germline, CDR1 is MDHEN, CDR2 SYDVKM. Between the trimmed V and J ends, which lost 7 bases and 7 bases, there was a span of 17 bases. The CDR3 spans 14 residues. The CDR3, as DNA: TGTGCCAGCAAGACACGGAATTCCTACCAGCCCCAGCATTTT. Translated: CASKTRNSYQPQHF.

The chain is built from TRBV5-6 and TRBJ2-7, with 9 nucleotides matching TRBD1. V gave up 4 bases and J gave up 0 bases; unmatched junction bases: 11. Germline V CDR1 and CDR2: SGHDT, YYEEEE. This CDR3 is built from 17 residues. This CDR3 reads CASSSSGTGLPSYEQYF. DNA for the CDR3: TGTGCCAGCAGCAGCTCCGGGACAGGGTTACCCTCCTACGAGCAGTACTTC.

The chain has TRBV4-1 and TRBJ1-1; tentatively, D is TRBD1 (5 bases). There are 14 residues in the CDR3. Germline V lookup: CDR1 MGHRA, CDR2 YSYEKL. V lost 3 bases, J lost 3 bases, and 11 bases lay in between. For the CDR3, the DNA is TGCGCCAGCAGCCAGGCAGGGTCCGACACTGAAGCTTTCTTT. Its protein is CASSQAGSDTEAFF.

This clone rates as medium-sized. The chain employs TRBV6-5 and TRBJ2-7; no firm D call. This CDR3 contains 13 residues. Germline loops: CDR1 MNHEY, CDR2 SVGAGI. Between the trimmed V and J ends, which lost 0 bases and 4 bases, there was a span of 7 bases. The CDR3 region is CASSYSRVYEQYF. The CDR3 coding sequence is TGTGCCAGCAGTTACTCCAGAGTTTACGAGCAGTACTTC.

The V gene is TRBV6-1, the J gene TRBJ2-7, with a tentative D call TRBD2 (6 bases). Germline V CDR1 and CDR2: MNHNS, SASEGT. The CDR3 runs to 12 residues. The ends were cut back, 6 bases at V and 5 bases at J, with 11 bases in the middle. Written as DNA, the CDR3 is TGTGCCAGCAGCCCCGGCGGGGACGAGCAGTACTTC. Encoded protein: CASSPGGDEQYF.

J is TRBJ2-1 and V is TRBV12-1; no DNA check was done on the table's D call, TRBD2. TRBV12-1 is shown as a pseudogene. This CDR3 comprises 16 residues. DNA for the CDR3: TGTGCCAGCAGCTCACCGGGACTAGCGGGAGAGAATGAGCAGTTCTTC. This translates into CASSSPGLAGENEQFF.

CDR3 sequence reads: CASTLGAGESTDTQYF. CDR3 nucleotide sequence: TGTGCCAGCACCCTAGGGGCGGGAGAGAGCACAGATACGCAGTATTTT. This chain links TRBV27 with TRBJ2-3, with 7 bases aligning to TRBD2. This CDR3 spans 16 amino acids. CDR1 is MNHEY and CDR2 is SMNVEV in the germline V gene (reference sequence). The trim removed 7 bases at V and 0 bases at J, leaving 10 bases unmatched.

About this clone itself: This probably arose from a read error, given a far larger clone one base away. This sample includes further DNA sequences coding for the same CDR3. The chain employs TRBV5-1 and TRBJ2-7; D unresolved. The CDR3 extends over 14 amino acids. The ends were cut back, 0 bases at V and 3 bases at J, with 10 bases in the middle. CDR1 is SGHRS and CDR2 is YFSETQ in the germline V gene. The CDR3 DNA is TGCGCCAGCAGCTTGGCGGTAGGAGTCTACGAGCAGTACTTC. Its translation: CASSLAVGVYEQYF.

The rearrangement links TRBV19 to TRBJ2-3; D is perhaps TRBD1 (5 bases). The germline V and J ends were trimmed by 4 bases and 0 bases, with 14 bases remaining between them. The CDR3 sequence is 16 residues long. Germline assignment: CDR1 LNHDA and CDR2 SQIVND (reference sequence). CDR3 bases: TGTGCCAGTAGTACGTTGGACATCTCCAGCACAGATACGCAGTATTTT. Translation: CASSTLDISSTDTQYF.

The chain is built from TRBV4-2 and TRBJ2-1; D not resolved. CDR1 is LGHNA, CDR2 YNFKEQ, per germline. V lost 1 base and J lost 7, with 2 bases in between. The CDR3 covers 11 residues. The CDR3 DNA follows: TGTGCCAGCAGCCAAGGGAATGAGCAGTTCTTC. Translation: CASSQGNEQFF.

The V gene is TRBV11-3, the J gene TRBJ2-7, with D possibly being TRBD2 (6 bases). There are 12 residues in the CDR3. Trimming took off 8 bases at V and 3 bases at J, with 11 bases between the two ends. Germline V gene lookup returns CDR1 SGHNT and CDR2 YENEEA. DNA of the CDR3: TGTGCCAGCGGGCGGGGCCTCTACGAGCAGTACTTC. Translated: CASGRGLYEQYF.

This chain connects TRBV9 to TRBJ2-7; TRBD1 is a possible D gene (5 bases). Germline-derived CDR1 and CDR2 are SGDLS and YYNGEE. The CDR3 sequence is 13 residues long. Between the trimmed V and J ends, which lost 5 bases and 4 bases, there was a span of 13 bases. CDR3 in DNA: TGTGCCAGCAGTGATTGGGGCGGATACGAGCAGTACTTC. Its protein is CASSDWGGYEQYF.

The rearrangement uses TRBV7-2 and TRBJ1-1, with D perhaps matching TRBD1 (5 bases). Germline V gene lookup returns CDR1 SGHTA and CDR2 FQGNSA. The CDR3 runs to 13 residues. Trimming cost V 6 bases and J 4 bases, with 12 bases left between them. CDR3 in DNA: TGTGCCAGCAGTTGGGGGGACGGCACTGAAGCTTTCTTT. It encodes CASSWGDGTEAFF. The complete variable domain, with remaining parts taken from reference TRBV7-2 and TRBJ1-1, reads GAGVSQSPSNKVTEKGKDVELRCDPISGHTALYWYRQSLGQGLEFLIYFQGNSAPDKSGLPSDRFSAERTGGSVSTLTIQRTQQEDSAVYLCASSWGDGTEAFFGQGTRLTVV.

The chain recombines TRBV15 with TRBJ2-2, with D tentatively TRBD1 (5 bases). Germline CDR1 is LNHNV and CDR2 is YYDKDF (reference sequence). This CDR3 comprises 16 residues. Trimming pared 0 bases from V and 4 bases from J, leaving 12 bases between. DNA for the CDR3: TGTGCCACCAGCAGAGATCCACAGGCCCTCACCGGGGAGCTGTTTTTT. Its protein product is CATSRDPQALTGELFF.

This clone was picked up a small number of times. The genes are TRBV11-2 and TRBJ2-1, with D perhaps matching TRBD2 (6 bases). Per germline, CDR1 SGHAT and CDR2 FQNNGV. The CDR3 runs 14 residues. The V end was cut by 4 bases, the J end by 9 bases, with 16 bases between. Here the CDR3 reads CASSWGLALGEQFF. The CDR3 DNA reads as TGTGCCAGCAGCTGGGGACTTGCTTTGGGTGAGCAGTTCTTC.

Of note for this clone: At one end the junction does not follow the germline gene, possibly because of a read error. J is TRBJ1-4 and V is TRBV2; maybe TRBD1 (5 bases). Germline lookup yields CDR1 SNHLY and CDR2 FYNNEI. This CDR3 spans 15 amino acids. CDR3 in DNA: TGTGCCAGCATTGAAAAGACAGCCGCAAATGAAAAACTGTTTTTT. Amino acids: CASIEKTAANEKLFF.

This sequence joins TRBV27 and TRBJ2-1; possible D gene TRBD2, 5 bases. Germline V gives CDR1 MNHEY, CDR2 SMNVEV (reference sequence). CDR3 size: 12 residues. Trimming removed 7 bases at V and 7 bases at J, with 11 bases between. The DNA of the CDR3 is TGTGCCAGCATGTCGAGGGAGAATGAGCAGTTCTTC. It encodes CASMSRENEQFF.

This clone was seen just once. V gene TRBV19 combines with J gene TRBJ1-3; D not resolved. The CDR3 totals 17 residues. Trimming removed 2 bases at V and 1 base at J, with 15 bases between. Germline CDR1 is LNHDA and CDR2 is SQIVND (reference sequence). The CDR3 protein is CASSISSARRSGNTIYF. Here the CDR3 DNA reads TGTGCCAGTAGTATAAGTAGCGCGAGAAGGTCTGGAAACACCATATATTTT. Full variable domain (rest looked up from reference TRBV19 and TRBJ1-3): DGGITQSPKYLFRKEGQNVTLSCEQNLNHDAMYWYRQDPGQGLRLIYYSQIVNDFQKGDIAEGYSVSREKKESFPLTVTSAQKNPTAFYLCASSISSARRSGNTIYFGEGSWLTVV.

This clone was found a few times. The genes are TRBV4-1 and TRBJ2-1, with D perhaps matching TRBD1 or TRBD2 (5 bases each). Trimming took off 3 bases at V and 4 bases at J, with 13 bases between the two ends. The CDR3 spans 15 residues. Germline lookup yields CDR1 MGHRA and CDR2 YSYEKL. The CDR3 DNA reads as TGCGCCAGCAGCCATGCCGGGACGAGTTACAATGAGCAGTTCTTC. This sequence encodes CASSHAGTSYNEQFF.